These 32 T cell receptor beta chains came from one sample sequenced in a study of shared clonotypes between healthy human individuals. The table came from immunoSEQ multiplex PCR; TCRdb's copy has only in-frame clones and leaves some out. The profile shows nearly 750,000 clones, roughly 72% of them singletons. The material sequenced was memory CD4+ T cells sorted from blood. Subset: CD45RA-negative fraction. The receptors were sampled from a woman in her 30s in good health.

The V and J genes are TRBV5-1 and TRBJ2-2; D is undetermined. Germline CDR1 SGHRS, CDR2 YFSETQ. Trimming took 3 bases from V and 2 from J, leaving 14 bases between them. The CDR3 is 16 amino acids. CDR3 region: CASSWGSTANTGELFF. As DNA, the CDR3 is TGCGCCAGCAGCTGGGGAAGCACGGCAAACACCGGGGAGCTGTTTTTT.

The genes are TRBV5-4 and TRBJ2-3, with 8 bases lining up with TRBD2. Unmatched junction bases numbered 9, after V lost 4 bases and J lost 2 bases. Looked up from germline, CDR1 is SGHNT and CDR2 is YYREEE (reference sequence). This CDR3 region has 16 residues. CDR3 sequence: CASSRGGGENTDTQYF. For the CDR3, the DNA is TGTGCCAGCAGCCGGGGGGGCGGGGAGAACACAGATACGCAGTATTTT.

The chain joins TRBV19 to TRBJ2-7, with 8 positions matching TRBD1. CDR1 and CDR2 (germline): LNHDA, SQIVND (reference sequence). This CDR3 is built from 12 residues. Germline trimming cut 6 bases from V and 6 bases from J; bases unmatched to any gene: 4. CDR3: CASRQQGGEQYF. The CDR3 DNA follows: TGTGCCAGTAGGCAACAGGGGGGCGAGCAGTACTTC.

Of note for this clone: A single base separates this from a much larger clone, so it may be a read error. V and J are TRBV5-1 and TRBJ1-5; D is ambiguous. CDR3 length: 13 residues. The germline V gene has CDR1 SGHRS and CDR2 YFSETQ. Trimming left V 2 bases short and J 0 bases short, with 3 bases between. CDR3 in DNA: TGCGCCAGCAGCTTTGGTAGCAATCAGCCCCAGCATTTT. It encodes CASSFGSNQPQHF.

V gene TRBV10-3 combines with J gene TRBJ2-1, with 7 bases aligning to TRBD2. The CDR3 runs to 13 residues. With 4 bases clipped from V and 6 bases from J, the junction kept 3 bases outside the gene matches. The V gene's germline CDR1 is ENHRY and CDR2 SYGVKD. CDR3 protein: CAISAGGLNEQFF. CDR3 bases: TGTGCCATCAGTGCGGGAGGACTCAATGAGCAGTTCTTC.

V is TRBV18 and J is TRBJ1-1; D is unresolved. The V end was cut by 7 bases, the J end by 4 bases, with 16 bases between. The CDR3 covers 14 residues. The germline V gene has CDR1 KGHSH and CDR2 LQKENI. In DNA, the CDR3 is TGTGCCAGCTACCTCGGTGGGGTAGGCACTGAAGCTTTCTTT. This sequence encodes CASYLGGVGTEAFF.

This chain joins TRBV19 and TRBJ2-5; tentatively, D is TRBD2 (6 bases). V lost 5 bases and J lost 4, with 44 bases in between. The CDR3 consists of 24 residues. Germline CDR1 is LNHDA and CDR2 is SQIVND (reference sequence). CDR3 nucleotide sequence: TGTGCCAGTAGTTCCGGAAGGCTGGGCGGCCGCCCTAACTTCCCGGGGGTGATACGAGAGACCCAGTACTTC. It yields the protein CASSSGRLGGRPNFPGVIRETQYF.

The chain links TRBV19 to TRBJ2-2, with D possibly matching TRBD1 (6 bases). V lost 2 bases, J lost 6 bases, and 10 bases lay in between. CDR1 and CDR2 from the germline V gene are LNHDA and SQIVND (reference sequence). The CDR3 covers 14 residues. This CDR3 reads CASSIIAGAGELFF. The CDR3 DNA reads TGTGCCAGTAGTATAATAGCAGGGGCCGGGGAGCTGTTTTTT.

The chain combines TRBV7-9 with TRBJ2-1, with D unclear. The CDR3 runs to 12 residues. Germline CDR1 is SEHNR and CDR2 is FQNEAQ (reference sequence). The germline V and J ends were trimmed by 2 bases and 14 bases, with 13 bases remaining between them. The CDR3 here is CASSLYGHRKFF. The CDR3, as DNA: TGTGCCAGCAGCTTATATGGGCATCGGAAGTTCTTC. The whole variable domain, filled in from reference TRBV7-9 and TRBJ2-1, reads DTGVSQNPRHKITKRGQNVTFRCDPISEHNRLYWYRQTLGQGPEFLTYFQNEAQLEKSRLLSDRFSAERPKGSFSTLEIQRTEQGDSAMYLCASSLYGHRKFFGPGTRLTVL.

The chain is built from TRBV5-1 and TRBJ2-5; 7 bases align to TRBD2. This CDR3 has 14 residues. Trimming took 4 bases from V and 5 from J; bases not matched to a gene: 8. The germline CDR1 and CDR2 sequences are SGHRS and YFSETQ. The CDR3: CASSPFAGAETQYF. The CDR3 coding sequence is TGCGCCAGCAGCCCTTTCGCGGGAGCGGAGACCCAGTACTTC.

CDR3 in amino acids: CASSSPWKEGLYNEQFF. In nucleotides, the CDR3 is TGTGCCAGCAGCTCACCTTGGAAGGAGGGCCTCTACAATGAGCAGTTCTTC. The chain links TRBV7-6 to TRBJ2-1, with D possibly being TRBD2 (6 bases). Between the trimmed V and J ends, which lost 4 bases and 3 bases, there was a span of 19 bases. In germline, CDR1 is SGHVS, CDR2 FNYEAQ. The CDR3 loop spans 17 amino acids. Based on the CDR3 plus reference TRBV7-6 and TRBJ2-1, the full variable domain is GAGVSQSPRYKVTKRGQDVALRCDPISGHVSLYWYRQALGQGPEFLTYFNYEAQQDKSGLPNDRFSAERPEGSISTLTIQRTEQRDSAMYRCASSSPWKEGLYNEQFFGPGTRLTVL.

V gene TRBV10-3 combines with J gene TRBJ2-7; 8 bases line up with TRBD2. Germline CDR1 and CDR2: ENHRY and SYGVKD. The CDR3 runs to 13 residues. With 10 bases clipped from V and 2 bases from J, the junction kept 7 bases outside the gene matches. The CDR3 bases are TGTGCCAGCGGGGGGCTTGGGGCCTACGAGCAGTACTTC. As protein: CASGGLGAYEQYF.

The chain carries TRBV5-4 and TRBJ2-2; a weak D match, TRBD2 (5 bases). Trimming removed 3 bases from V and 6 bases from J, with 12 bases in between. Germline CDR1 reads SGHNT; CDR2 reads YYREEE (reference sequence). The CDR3 extends over 14 amino acids. The CDR3 is CASSSPVAPGELFF. In nucleotides, the CDR3 is TGTGCCAGCAGCTCCCCTGTAGCGCCCGGGGAGCTGTTTTTT.

The V and J genes are TRBV2 and TRBJ1-2; unclear D gene. Germline assignment: CDR1 SNHLY and CDR2 FYNNEI. Trimming took off 7 bases at V and 7 bases at J, with 10 bases between the two ends. The CDR3 contains 11 residues. As DNA, the CDR3 is TGTGCCAGCACCGTATTGGTTGGCTACACCTTC. Translation: CASTVLVGYTF.

In its sample, this clone was seen once. The chain is built from TRBV28 and TRBJ2-3; D perhaps matches TRBD1 (6 bases). Germline V gene lookup returns CDR1 MDHEN and CDR2 SYDVKM. Between the trimmed V and J ends, which lost 7 bases and 6 bases, there was a span of 26 bases. This CDR3 is 17 amino acids long. The CDR3 loop reads CASTTGLIRKSLDTQYF. DNA for the CDR3: TGTGCCAGCACCACAGGGCTTATTAGGAAGAGTTTGGATACGCAGTATTTT.

CDR3 amino acids: CASSPDTYQPQHF. CDR3 DNA sequence: TGTGCCAGCAGTCCGGACACTTATCAGCCCCAGCATTTT. The J gene is TRBJ1-5, the V gene TRBV6-5; D is perhaps TRBD1 (5 bases). The CDR3 runs 13 residues. Trimming removed 5 bases from V and 5 bases from J, with 10 bases in between. Germline CDR1 MNHEY, CDR2 SVGAGI.

Comment on this clone: The sample carries other DNA sequences with the same CDR3. The CDR3 coding sequence is TGCGCCAGCAGCTCGACTAGCACAGATACGCAGTATTTT. Amino acid sequence: CASSSTSTDTQYF. The gene calls are TRBV5-1 and TRBJ2-3; no definite D call. CDR3 length: 13 amino acids. The germline gives CDR1 SGHRS, CDR2 YFSETQ. V lost 3 bases, J lost 0 bases, and 5 bases lay in between. The full variable domain, in which reference TRBV5-1 and TRBJ2-3 provide the parts outside the CDR3, is KAGVTQTPRYLIKTRGQQVTLSCSPISGHRSVSWYQQTPGQGLQFLFEYFSETQRNKGNFPGRFSGRQFSNSRSEMNVSTLELGDSALYLCASSSTSTDTQYFGPGTRLTVL.

This sequence joins TRBV9 and TRBJ1-1; D is ambiguous. CDR3 length: 14 residues. From germline, CDR1 is SGDLS and CDR2 YYNGEE. The V gene lost 4 bases and the J gene lost 1 base, with 11 bases spanning the gap. CDR3 sequence: CASSLTHPNTEAFF. The CDR3, as DNA: TGTGCCAGCAGCCTGACCCACCCGAACACTGAAGCTTTCTTT.

This sequence joins TRBV19 and TRBJ2-3; TRBD2 matches 8 bases. J was trimmed by 3 bases and V by 7 bases; bases with no gene match: 9. The CDR3 extends over 15 amino acids. Germline CDR1 is LNHDA and CDR2 is SQIVND (reference sequence). The CDR3 DNA is TGTGCCAGTATTTCGGGTGGCGGGAGGACAGATACGCAGTATTTT. It translates to CASISGGGRTDTQYF.

The chain uses TRBV6-1 and TRBJ1-1, with 7 bases fitting TRBD1. The ends lost 9 bases at V and 1 base at J; junction bases unmatched: 11. The CDR3 totals 15 residues. The germline CDR1 and CDR2 sequences are MNHNS and SASEGT. CDR3 residues: CASKYGDRPNTEAFF. Here the CDR3 DNA reads TGTGCCAGTAAATACGGGGACAGACCGAACACTGAAGCTTTCTTT.

The chain employs TRBV19 and TRBJ1-2, with D uncertain. The CDR3 loop spans 15 amino acids. Trimming removed 3 bases at V and 8 bases at J, with 19 bases between. Germline V gene sequence: CDR1 LNHDA, CDR2 SQIVND (reference sequence). The CDR3 DNA follows: TGTGCCAGTAGTATTCTTCCCCGAACAGATTCCGGCTACACCTTC. Its protein is CASSILPRTDSGYTF.

This chain's CDR3 is CASSFSLTGEDTQYF. CDR3 sequence (DNA): TGTGCCAGCAGCTTTTCCCTGACAGGGGAAGATACGCAGTATTTT. The chain recombines TRBV7-6 with TRBJ2-3; 8 nucleotides align to TRBD1. The CDR3 covers 15 residues. The V segment lost 3 bases and the J segment 5 bases; nucleotides outside the gene matches: 7. From germline, CDR1 is SGHVS and CDR2 FNYEAQ.

In its sample, this clone was seen a few times. The chain is built from TRBV18 and TRBJ2-7; D may be TRBD1 or TRBD2 (5 bases each). The CDR3 length is 14 residues. Trimming took off 1 base at V and 2 bases at J, with 9 bases between the two ends. Germline CDR1 and CDR2: KGHSH and LQKENI. This chain's CDR3 is CASSPRDGAYEQYF. The CDR3 DNA is TGTGCCAGCTCACCACGGGACGGTGCCTACGAGCAGTACTTC.

The chain has TRBV10-3 and TRBJ2-5; D is undetermined. CDR3 length equals 12 residues. Germline V gives CDR1 ENHRY, CDR2 SYGVKD. Trimming stripped 8 bases from V and 2 bases from J, with 9 bases between. CDR3: CAIGDSQETQYF. CDR3 bases: TGTGCCATCGGGGATAGTCAAGAGACCCAGTACTTC.

The chain uses TRBV11-2 and TRBJ1-5, with D possibly TRBD1 on 5 matching bases. This CDR3 comprises 16 residues. Germline lookup yields CDR1 SGHAT and CDR2 FQNNGV. The germline V and J ends were trimmed by 5 bases and 0 bases, with 14 bases remaining between them. CDR3 loop: CASSPGEGYSNQPQHF. Here the CDR3 DNA reads TGTGCCAGCAGCCCGGGGGAGGGGTATAGCAATCAGCCCCAGCATTTT. The whole variable domain, remainder taken from reference TRBV11-2 and TRBJ1-5, is EAGVAQSPRYKIIEKRQSVAFWCNPISGHATLYWYQQILGQGPKLLIQFQNNGVVDDSQLPKDRFSAERLKGVDSTLKIQPAKLEDSAVYLCASSPGEGYSNQPQHFGDGTRLSIL.

The chain uses TRBV19 and TRBJ1-1; TRBD1 agrees at 9 bases. The ends lost 6 bases at V and 1 base at J; junction bases unmatched: 9. The CDR3 is 16 residues long. Germline CDR1 and CDR2: LNHDA and SQIVND (reference sequence). This CDR3 is CASSQRTGAQNTEAFF. For the CDR3, the DNA is TGTGCCAGTAGCCAGCGGACAGGGGCACAGAACACTGAAGCTTTCTTT.

The V call is TRBV18, the J call TRBJ2-1; D is uncertain. Trimming pared 2 bases from V and 6 bases from J, leaving 14 bases between. CDR3 length equals 15 residues. Looked up from germline, CDR1 is KGHSH and CDR2 is LQKENI. The CDR3 DNA follows: TGTGCCAGCTCACCATCTTTTGCGTCAGCCAATGAGCAGTTCTTC. Protein product: CASSPSFASANEQFF. Full variable domain (rest looked up from reference TRBV18 and TRBJ2-1): NAGVMQNPRHLVRRRGQEARLRCSPMKGHSHVYWYRQLPEEGLKFMVYLQKENIIDESGMPKERFSAEFPKEGPSILRIQQVVRGDSAAYFCASSPSFASANEQFFGPGTRLTVL.

This chain's CDR3 is CASSPPGTQYF. CDR3 DNA sequence: TGTGCCAGCTCACCACCGGGGACGCAGTATTTT. The rearrangement uses TRBV18 and TRBJ2-3; D remains unclear. Germline CDR1 reads KGHSH; CDR2 reads LQKENI. The ends were cut back, 0 bases at V and 9 bases at J, with 4 bases in the middle. This CDR3 contains 11 residues.

This clone has only one observation. This chain connects TRBV2 to TRBJ2-2; the D is unclear. V was shortened by 0 bases and J by 5 bases, with 7 bases between the two germline ends. Per germline, CDR1 SNHLY and CDR2 FYNNEI. The CDR3 extends over 14 amino acids. The CDR3 region is CASSEARRTGELFF. In DNA form, the CDR3 reads TGTGCCAGCAGTGAAGCGCGTCGTACCGGGGAGCTGTTTTTT.

This CDR3 is CASSFTPGQGGQPQHF. CDR3 coding DNA: TGTGCCAGCAGTTTCACTCCGGGACAGGGGGGACAGCCCCAGCATTTT. The rearrangement links TRBV28 to TRBJ1-5; 11 bases are a match to TRBD1. The CDR3 consists of 16 residues. Germline loops: CDR1 MDHEN, CDR2 SYDVKM. The V segment lost 3 bases and the J segment 7 bases; nucleotides outside the gene matches: 8.

The chain carries TRBV18 and TRBJ1-1; 8 bases agree with TRBD1. CDR3 length: 14 amino acids. Germline lookup yields CDR1 KGHSH and CDR2 LQKENI. V lost 1 base, J lost 4 bases, and 2 bases stayed unmatched. This chain's CDR3 is CASSPLDRATEAFF. The DNA of the CDR3 is TGTGCCAGCTCACCACTGGACAGGGCCACTGAAGCTTTCTTT.

This clone was detected ten times or more. The V and J genes are TRBV10-3 and TRBJ1-2; unclear D gene. Germline CDR1 and CDR2: ENHRY and SYGVKD. The length of the CDR3 is 13 residues. V lost 3 bases and J 5 bases, leaving 10 bases between the germline ends. In nucleotides, the CDR3 is TGTGCCATCAGTGATCAAGGGATTTATGGCTACACCTTC. Its translation is CAISDQGIYGYTF.